This paragraph covers one T cell receptor beta chain sequence. The sample comes from a study of blood T cell repertoires in COVID-19. Study context: Sites across the United States, Italy and Spain contributed samples from acute and convalescent COVID-19. PBMCs, B-cell-depleted T cells, or T cells provided the cDNA or gDNA that made up the material.

How the authors handled the data: Using reference gene primer amplification, nucleated cell counts were estimated. Measured with immunoSEQ multiplex PCR; TCRdb has only the in-frame clones, and not every one. V and J calls and clone size follow that table, whereas D and trimming were derived from the DNA. The table shows some 260,000 clones, with about four fifths occurring only once. Trimming took 7 bases from V and 4 from J; bases not matched to a gene: 8. The CDR3 length is 15 residues. Germline-derived CDR1 and CDR2 are SGHRS and YFSETQ. The clonotype comes from an elderly man with acute or convalescent COVID-19. The sample was peripheral blood. The V gene is TRBV5-1, the J gene TRBJ1-5; TRBD1 matches 10 bases. CDR3 in amino acids: CASRVGTGVNQPQHF. The CDR3 DNA follows: TGCGCCAGCCGAGTCGGGACAGGGGTAAATCAGCCCCAGCATTTT. Based on the CDR3 plus reference TRBV5-1 and TRBJ1-5, the full variable domain is KAGVTQTPRYLIKTRGQQVTLSCSPISGHRSVSWYQQTPGQGLQFLFEYFSETQRNKGNFPGRFSGRQFSNSRSEMNVSTLELGDSALYLCASRVGTGVNQPQHFGDGTRLSIL.